The 32 T cell receptor beta chains reported below all come from one sample, sequenced in a study of blood T cell repertoires in COVID-19. Assay used: immunoSEQ multiplex PCR; TCRdb lists only in-frame clones, some missing. The sample gives about 130,000 clones, around 87% of which show up once; 3.5% to 4.5% is in the top ten. The source material was peripheral blood. The receptors stem from a woman in her sixties or seventies with acute or convalescent COVID-19.

The chain carries TRBV11-3 and TRBJ1-2; the D gene is possibly TRBD1 (6 bases). Germline V lookup: CDR1 SGHNT, CDR2 YENEEA. The CDR3 spans 17 residues. The ends were cut back, 5 bases at V and 2 bases at J, with 21 bases in the middle. The CDR3 reads CASSLGGQKSRNYGYTF. The CDR3 DNA sequence: TGTGCCAGCAGCCTTGGAGGACAGAAATCGCGAAACTATGGCTACACCTTC.

This rearrangement joins TRBV28 to TRBJ2-3, with 7 positions matching TRBD1. The CDR3 length is 16 residues. Germline-derived CDR1 and CDR2 are MDHEN and SYDVKM. The V gene end was trimmed by 8 bases and the J gene end by 2 bases; junction bases not matched to a gene: 13. The CDR3 DNA reads TGTGCCAGCCGCCGGACAGGTACAGTTTTCACAGATACGCAGTATTTT. It yields the protein CASRRTGTVFTDTQYF.

The chain links TRBV7-6 to TRBJ1-2; maybe TRBD1 (5 bases). V lost 1 base to trimming and J lost 0 bases, with 18 bases between them. The CDR3 is 18 residues long. Germline V gene data show CDR1 as SGHVS and CDR2 as FNYEAQ. This chain's CDR3 is CASSLVPPRAGTNYGYTF. CDR3 in DNA: TGTGCCAGCAGCTTAGTACCACCCAGGGCAGGAACTAACTATGGCTACACCTTC.

In DNA form, the CDR3 reads TGCGCCAGCTCACTGGGGGACAGGTCTGCGGGCTACACCTTC. It is translated as CASSLGDRSAGYTF. V is TRBV5-1 and J is TRBJ1-2, with 8 positions matching TRBD1. The V gene's germline CDR1 is SGHRS and CDR2 YFSETQ. The CDR3 is made up of 14 amino acids. The ends lost 7 bases at V and 8 bases at J; junction bases unmatched: 13.

This chain connects TRBV18 to TRBJ2-3, with TRBD2 matching over 8 bases. The ends lost 3 bases at V and 1 base at J; junction bases unmatched: 6. The CDR3 is 16 amino acids. Per germline, CDR1 KGHSH and CDR2 LQKENI. CDR3 region: CASSPQLAGGTDTQYF. CDR3 DNA: TGTGCCAGCTCACCCCAGCTAGCGGGCGGCACAGATACGCAGTATTTT.

The J gene is TRBJ2-2, the V gene TRBV5-1; D may be TRBD2 (5 bases). The germline V gene encodes CDR1 SGHRS and CDR2 YFSETQ. This CDR3 comprises 16 residues. V was pared by 4 bases and J by 2 bases, with 15 bases between. The CDR3 region is CASSPPGFFNTGELFF. The CDR3 DNA sequence: TGCGCCAGCAGCCCGCCGGGATTTTTTAACACCGGGGAGCTGTTTTTT.

This chain links TRBV19 with TRBJ1-1; tentative D call: TRBD1 (5 bases). The CDR3 is 15 residues long. Germline V lookup: CDR1 LNHDA, CDR2 SQIVND (reference sequence). Deletions cut 11 bases from V and 4 bases from J, with 23 bases between. The CDR3 spells CAADEGKAGSTEAFF. In DNA, the CDR3 is TGTGCCGCCGACGAGGGGAAAGCGGGCTCCACTGAAGCTTTCTTT.

This rearrangement joins TRBV6-6 to TRBJ1-3; D ambiguous. Germline loops: CDR1 MNHNY, CDR2 SVGAGI (reference sequence). V was shortened by 3 bases and J by 2 bases, with 8 bases between the two germline ends. The CDR3 extends over 14 amino acids. CDR3 in DNA: TGTGCCAGCAGTTATTCCTCTACTGGAAACACCATATATTTT. Translating gives CASSYSSTGNTIYF.

The gene calls are TRBV12-3 or TRBV12-4 and TRBJ1-2; D is unresolved. The CDR3 is 13 residues long. The V gene lost 5 bases and the J gene lost 7 bases, with 14 bases spanning the gap. CDR3 DNA: TGTGCCAGCAGTGAGAGTCCGGGAAGTGGCTACACCTTC. This sequence encodes CASSESPGSGYTF.

The chain links TRBV7-6 to TRBJ2-2, with 8 positions matching TRBD1. Germline values: CDR1 SGHVS, CDR2 FNYEAQ. After removal of 1 base from V and 3 bases from J, the junction contained 7 bases not matched to a gene. The CDR3 sequence is 17 residues long. In DNA, the CDR3 is TGTGCCAGCAGCTTAGAGGGGGACAGGCCGTACACCGGGGAGCTGTTTTTT. It is translated as CASSLEGDRPYTGELFF.

This clone has more than one count but fewer than ten. This chain uses TRBV3-1 (or the pseudogene TRBV3-2) with TRBJ1-2, with D perhaps TRBD1 (5 bases). V dropped 1 base and J dropped 8 bases, with 14 bases sitting between them. Germline V gene data show CDR1 as LGHDT and CDR2 as YNNKEL (reference sequence). The CDR3 spans 14 residues. In DNA form, the CDR3 reads TGTGCCAGCAGCCAAGTCTCCACCGGGGGAGGCTACACCTTC. Amino acid sequence: CASSQVSTGGGYTF.

This clone was counted a single time. This chain uses TRBV29-1 with TRBJ2-4; the match to TRBD2 covers 13 bases. Germline trimming cut 6 bases from V and 0 bases from J; bases unmatched to any gene: 11. The length of the CDR3 is 18 residues. CDR1 is SQVTM and CDR2 is ANQGSEA in the germline V gene. The CDR3 spells CSVRTRTSGRVAKNIQYF. The CDR3 bases are TGCAGCGTCCGGACTCGAACTAGCGGGAGGGTAGCCAAAAACATTCAGTACTTC.

This clone was observed once. This chain connects TRBV6-2 or TRBV6-3 to TRBJ1-5, with TRBD1 matching 9 bases. In germline, CDR1 is MNHEY, CDR2 SVGEGT. The CDR3 has 15 amino acids. After removal of 6 bases from V and 4 bases from J, the junction contained 7 bases not matched to a gene. CDR3 DNA: TGTGCCAGCAGCTGGGGACAGGGTGGTAATCAGCCCCAGCATTTT. Translating gives CASSWGQGGNQPQHF.

The chain carries TRBV6-1 and TRBJ1-2; 9 positions agree with TRBD1. Per the germline V gene, CDR1 is MNHNS and CDR2 is SASEGT. This CDR3 spans 13 amino acids. J lost 10 bases, V lost 3 bases, and 6 bases had no gene match. CDR3 DNA: TGTGCCAGCAGTGAGGGGACAGGGATACTCTACACCTTC. It yields the protein CASSEGTGILYTF.

The gene calls are TRBV3-1 (or the pseudogene TRBV3-2) and TRBJ2-4, with D possibly matching TRBD1 (5 bases). CDR3 size: 14 residues. Germline assignment: CDR1 LGHDT and CDR2 YNNKEL (reference sequence). Trimming left V 4 bases short and J 4 bases short, with 11 bases between. The CDR3 coding sequence is TGTGCCAGCAGCCGTTCCAGGGTTAAAAACATTCAGTACTTC. It specifies CASSRSRVKNIQYF.

The CDR3 here is CASSLDSGRAYNEQFF. Here the CDR3 DNA reads TGTGCCAGCAGCTTAGATAGCGGGAGAGCCTACAATGAGCAGTTCTTC. The chain joins TRBV11-3 to TRBJ2-1, with 9 bases that match TRBD2. Germline values: CDR1 SGHNT, CDR2 YENEEA. The CDR3 length is 16 residues. Trimming removed 0 bases from V and 2 bases from J; junction bases left unmatched: 2.

The chain combines TRBV19 with TRBJ1-5; 11 nucleotides match TRBD1. This CDR3 is 17 amino acids long. The germline V gene encodes CDR1 LNHDA and CDR2 SQIVND (reference sequence). V lost 3 bases to trimming and J lost 0 bases; unmatched junction nucleotides: 4. CDR3 sequence reads: CASSMGGQGVSNQPQHF. The CDR3 nucleotides read TGTGCCAGTAGTATGGGGGGACAGGGGGTTAGCAATCAGCCCCAGCATTTT.

The genes are TRBV3-1 (or the pseudogene TRBV3-2) and TRBJ1-2; tentative D call: TRBD1 (6 bases). The germline gives CDR1 LGHDT, CDR2 YNNKEL (reference sequence). The ends were cut back, 1 base at V and 2 bases at J, with 8 bases in the middle. The CDR3 covers 14 residues. The CDR3, as DNA: TGTGCCAGCAGCCAAGCAGGGGTAAACTATGGCTACACCTTC. Its protein is CASSQAGVNYGYTF.

J is TRBJ1-6 and V is TRBV14; 8 nucleotides agree with TRBD1. Trimming at V came to 9 bases and at J to 5 bases, leaving 3 bases not matched to a gene. Germline V gene data show CDR1 as SGHDN and CDR2 as FVKESK. The CDR3 length is 13 residues. CDR3 nucleotide sequence: TGTGCCAGGGGGGACAGGAATAATTCACCCCTCCACTTT. Its translation: CARGDRNNSPLHF.

The chain combines TRBV28 with TRBJ1-4; maybe TRBD1 (5 bases). Germline values: CDR1 MDHEN, CDR2 SYDVKM. The CDR3 runs 16 residues. The ends were cut back, 6 bases at V and 8 bases at J, with 22 bases in the middle. The CDR3 sequence: CASRTPTPGVGEKLFF. CDR3 DNA sequence: TGTGCCAGCAGAACCCCCACTCCGGGGGTAGGAGAAAAACTGTTTTTT.

The chain employs TRBV5-4 and TRBJ1-1; D is unresolved. The CDR3 consists of 15 residues. The germline V and J ends were trimmed by 0 bases and 0 bases, with 9 bases remaining between them. The germline V gene encodes CDR1 SGHNT and CDR2 YYREEE (reference sequence). The DNA of the CDR3 is TGTGCCAGCAGCTTGGCCGTGGGCATGAACACTGAAGCTTTCTTT. As protein: CASSLAVGMNTEAFF.

Turning to this clone: Compared with germline, one end of the junction differs, possibly owing to a read error. The V gene is TRBV18, the J gene TRBJ1-2; TRBD1 aligns across 8 bases. CDR1 and CDR2 from the germline V gene are KGHSH and LQKENI. The CDR3 is 16 amino acids. The CDR3 DNA follows: TGTGCCAGCTCGCCACCCGGCCGACAGGGGAACTATGGCTACACCTTC. This translates into CASSPPGRQGNYGYTF.

About this clone itself: Other nucleotide sequences in the sample specify the same CDR3. V is TRBV7-2 and J is TRBJ2-1, with 11 bases identical to TRBD2. The CDR3 has 18 amino acids. V trimming: 5 bases; J trimming: 1 base; junction bases outside the gene matches: 10. Germline V gene data show CDR1 as SGHTA and CDR2 as FQGNSA. This CDR3 is CASSLMASGRTSYNEQFF. In DNA, the CDR3 is TGTGCCAGCAGCCTAATGGCTAGCGGGAGGACATCCTACAATGAGCAGTTCTTC. The full variable domain, completed using reference TRBV7-2 and TRBJ2-1, is GAGVSQSPSNKVTEKGKDVELRCDPISGHTALYWYRQSLGQGLEFLIYFQGNSAPDKSGLPSDRFSAERTGGSVSTLTIQRTQQEDSAVYLCASSLMASGRTSYNEQFFGPGTRLTVL.

The table lists this clone with a count of one. V usage is TRBV9 and J usage is TRBJ1-6; D gene uncertain. This CDR3 region has 14 residues. V lost 4 bases and J 8 bases, leaving 13 bases between the germline ends. Germline assignment: CDR1 SGDLS and CDR2 YYNGEE. The CDR3 region has the DNA TGTGCCAGCAGCCAAGGTTCCGGAGATTCACCCCTCCACTTT. Amino acids: CASSQGSGDSPLHF.

The CDR3 sequence: CASSLEGRATEAFF. The CDR3 nucleotides read TGCGCCAGCAGCTTGGAGGGCAGGGCCACTGAAGCTTTCTTT. The chain carries TRBV5-1 and TRBJ1-1, with a possible D match to TRBD1 (5 bases). Germline CDR1 SGHRS, CDR2 YFSETQ. V was cut by 0 bases and J by 4 bases, with 10 bases left in between. This CDR3 has 14 residues. The full variable domain, with the rest looked up from reference TRBV5-1 and TRBJ1-1, is KAGVTQTPRYLIKTRGQQVTLSCSPISGHRSVSWYQQTPGQGLQFLFEYFSETQRNKGNFPGRFSGRQFSNSRSEMNVSTLELGDSALYLCASSLEGRATEAFFGQGTRLTVV.

The rearrangement uses TRBV19 and TRBJ2-2, with 8 bases lining up with TRBD2. Trimming took 3 bases from V and 3 from J; bases not matched to a gene: 6. The CDR3 has 16 amino acids. Germline V gene sequence: CDR1 LNHDA, CDR2 SQIVND (reference sequence). CDR3 sequence: CASSILSGAYTGELFF. The DNA for the CDR3 is TGTGCCAGTAGTATCCTTAGCGGGGCTTACACCGGGGAGCTGTTTTTT.

The gene calls are TRBV6-6 and TRBJ1-1; D is uncertain. Germline CDR1 and CDR2: MNHNY and SVGAGI (reference sequence). V lost 2 bases and J 3 bases, leaving 13 bases between the germline ends. The length of the CDR3 is 15 residues. The DNA of the CDR3 is TGTGCCAGCAGTTACCCAGGCCTGCGGGACACTGAAGCTTTCTTT. Its translation: CASSYPGLRDTEAFF.

The genes are TRBV4-1 and TRBJ2-7; 13 nucleotides match TRBD2. The germline V gene has CDR1 MGHRA and CDR2 YSYEKL. The CDR3 spans 18 residues. V lost 0 bases, J lost 3 bases, and 8 bases stayed unmatched. CDR3 amino acids: CASSQEVGLAGISYEQYF. The DNA for the CDR3 is TGCGCCAGCAGCCAAGAAGTGGGACTAGCGGGAATAAGCTACGAGCAGTACTTC.

The rearrangement joins TRBV18 to TRBJ1-3; perhaps TRBD1 as D (6 bases). Trimming stripped 3 bases from V and 0 bases from J, with 12 bases between. The CDR3 totals 16 residues. CDR1 is KGHSH and CDR2 is LQKENI in the germline V gene. CDR3 protein: CASSPLQGSSGNTIYF. DNA for the CDR3: TGTGCCAGCTCACCCCTACAGGGTAGCTCTGGAAACACCATATATTTT.

V and J are TRBV5-1 and TRBJ2-1; maybe TRBD2 (6 bases). Trimming took 0 bases from V and 1 from J, leaving 11 bases between them. CDR1 and CDR2 from the germline V gene are SGHRS and YFSETQ. The CDR3 totals 16 residues. The CDR3 DNA is TGCGCCAGCAGCTTGGGTGCCGGGACTTCCTACAATGAGCAGTTCTTC. Its protein is CASSLGAGTSYNEQFF.

The chain employs TRBV6-6 and TRBJ2-2, with 11 positions matching TRBD2. The CDR3 length is 16 residues. The V gene end was trimmed by 2 bases and the J gene end by 6 bases; junction bases not matched to a gene: 5. CDR1 is MNHNY and CDR2 is SVGAGI in the germline V gene (reference sequence). For the CDR3, the DNA is TGTGCCAGCAGTTACGAACTAGCGGGAGAATCCGGGGAGCTGTTTTTT. This translates into CASSYELAGESGELFF.

This rearrangement joins TRBV27 to TRBJ2-7; 11 positions match TRBD2. Looked up from germline, CDR1 is MNHEY and CDR2 is SMNVEV (reference sequence). This CDR3 comprises 17 residues. V lost 3 bases and J lost 4; bases outside the gene matches: 11. The CDR3 is CASSLVPPGLAAYEQYF. CDR3 bases: TGTGCCAGCAGTTTGGTCCCTCCGGGACTAGCGGCTTACGAGCAGTACTTC.